This TCR beta chain was identified in a study of T-cell reconstitution after alpha-beta-depleted transplantation in children. Whole-study findings and limits: The main origin of T-cell counts and diversity one year after transplant was newly produced T cells. Some patients showed high day-60 TCRbeta diversity, which derived from surviving recipient T cells and thymic progenitors. Approximately two months post-transplant, alpha-beta T cells reportedly originated from several hundred expanded graft clones.

This clonotype was seen more than once but under ten times. What it binds is not known. The CDR3 runs to 14 residues. Germline V gives CDR1 LGHNA, CDR2 YSLEER. Trimming pared 4 bases from V and 4 bases from J, leaving 13 bases between. Molecular barcoding with unique molecular identifiers was used for the TCRbeta library. TCRdb passed the PCR reads through MiXCR, listing each CDR3 protein once. This sample has hundreds of thousands of distinct CDR3 sequences, with more than 20% found just once. Material: PBMCs, mostly from graft donor cells, obtained 360 days after TCRalphabeta/CD19-depleted stem cell transplant. The TCR sequence derives from a boy in the first two years of life who had a stem cell transplant for acute myeloid leukemia, so the T cells may come from the graft donor. V usage is TRBV4-3 and J usage is TRBJ1-2, with TRBD1 as a possible D gene (6 bases). DNA of the CDR3: TGCGCCAGCAGCCCTCGACAGGACATCTATGGCTACACCTTC. This sequence encodes CASSPRQDIYGYTF.